This passage covers 17 T cell receptor beta chains from one sample sequenced in a study of persistence of HIV-infected CD4 T cells. The antigens these receptors bind are not known. The libraries were made with immunoSEQ version 4 in survey mode. Sequencing used immunoSEQ multiplex PCR; TCRdb keeps in-frame clones, though not all of them. Here the sample spans 35,000 to 40,000 clones, 87% being singletons. Cells were stimulated nonspecifically with anti-CD3/anti-CD28 magnetic beads. Sorting selected CD4+ T cells upregulating both CD40 ligand and CD69. Source: CD4+ T cells sorted from PBMCs after approximately 19-hour stimulation, taken from a patient who received antiretroviral therapy. The receptors originated from an adult man with HIV who was CMV-seropositive.

V gene TRBV5-1 combines with J gene TRBJ1-3; no clear D. The CDR3 loop spans 14 amino acids. Trimming took 4 bases from V and 3 from J, leaving 11 bases between them. Germline CDR1 is SGHRS and CDR2 is YFSETQ. In DNA, the CDR3 is TGCGCCAGCAGCCCCAACGTCGGTGGAAACACCATATATTTT. Protein: CASSPNVGGNTIYF.

This chain uses TRBV30 with TRBJ2-3, with 8 bases lining up with TRBD2. Germline CDR1 is GTSNPN and CDR2 is SVGIG (reference sequence). The CDR3 runs to 16 residues. After removal of 0 bases from V and 3 bases from J, the junction contained 8 bases not matched to a gene. CDR3 amino acids: CAWSVGQSGSTDTQYF. For the CDR3, the DNA is TGTGCCTGGAGTGTCGGTCAAAGCGGGAGTACAGATACGCAGTATTTT. Full variable domain (remainder filled in from reference TRBV30 and TRBJ2-3): SQTIHQWPATLVQPVGSPLSLECTVEGTSNPNLYWYRQAAGRGLQLLFYSVGIGQISSEVPQNLSASRPQDRQFILSSKKLLLSDSGFYLCAWSVGQSGSTDTQYFGPGTRLTVL.

The genes are TRBV11-1 and TRBJ2-2; D is possibly TRBD2 (6 bases). CDR1 is SGHAT and CDR2 is FQDESV in the germline V gene (reference sequence). This CDR3 is 15 amino acids long. Trimming took 5 bases from V and 5 from J, leaving 15 bases between them. CDR3 sequence reads: CASSGSRTKTGELFF. The CDR3 nucleotides are TGTGCCAGCAGCGGCTCGAGGACTAAAACCGGGGAGCTGTTTTTT.

The chain employs TRBV28 and TRBJ2-7; D ambiguous. This CDR3 contains 13 residues. From germline, CDR1 is MDHEN and CDR2 SYDVKM. V lost 4 bases and J lost 4, with 11 bases in between. Here the CDR3 reads CASSSAKIYEQYF. The CDR3 DNA reads as TGTGCCAGCAGTTCGGCCAAGATATACGAGCAGTACTTC. The whole variable domain, remainder taken from reference TRBV28 and TRBJ2-7, is DVKVTQSSRYLVKRTGEKVFLECVQDMDHENMFWYRQDPGLGLRLIYFSYDVKMKEKGDIPEGYSVSREKKERFSLILESASTNQTSMYLCASSSAKIYEQYFGPGTRLTVT.

The chain is built from TRBV4-3 and TRBJ2-3; D gene ambiguous. CDR3 length equals 13 residues. Germline V CDR1 and CDR2: LGHNA, YSLEER. The germline V and J ends were trimmed by 1 base and 2 bases, with 4 bases remaining between them. CDR3 protein: CASSQGPTDTQYF. The DNA of the CDR3 is TGCGCCAGCAGCCAAGGCCCCACAGATACGCAGTATTTT.

V is TRBV5-1 and J is TRBJ1-5; D not resolved. The CDR3 contains 15 residues. Germline-derived CDR1 and CDR2 are SGHRS and YFSETQ. The V end lost 2 bases, the J end lost 4 bases, and 13 bases lay between the germline ends. CDR3 protein: CASSFDTGLNQPQHF. CDR3 nucleotides: TGCGCCAGCAGCTTTGATACCGGATTAAATCAGCCCCAGCATTTT.

CDR3 residues: CASSLGGPDTQYF. Here the CDR3 DNA reads TGTGCCAGCAGCTTAGGGGGGCCGGATACGCAGTATTTT. The V gene is TRBV7-2, the J gene TRBJ2-3; D may be TRBD1 (6 bases). The CDR3 is 13 residues long. CDR1 and CDR2 from the germline V gene are SGHTA and FQGNSA. Trimming took off 1 base at V and 6 bases at J, with 8 bases between the two ends.

The chain combines TRBV16 with TRBJ1-2; D gene unclear. Between the trimmed V and J ends, which lost 1 base and 5 bases, there was a span of 8 bases. CDR1 is KGHSY and CDR2 is FQNENV in the germline V gene. The CDR3 spans 13 residues. The CDR3 bases are TGTGCCAGCAGCCAATATTCCGGTTATGGCTACACCTTC. It translates to CASSQYSGYGYTF.

This sequence joins TRBV19 and TRBJ1-4, with D perhaps matching TRBD1 (6 bases). Germline V lookup: CDR1 LNHDA, CDR2 SQIVND (reference sequence). CDR3 length: 12 amino acids. Trimming cost V 3 bases and J 7 bases, with 6 bases left between them. The CDR3 nucleotides are TGTGCCAGTAGTATCAGGGGTGAAAAACTGTTTTTT. It translates to CASSIRGEKLFF.

The chain links TRBV30 to TRBJ1-1; TRBD1 aligns across 8 bases. CDR3 size: 13 residues. V lost 3 bases to trimming and J lost 1 base; unmatched junction nucleotides: 1. Germline CDR1 GTSNPN, CDR2 SVGIG (reference sequence). The DNA for the CDR3 is TGTGCCTGGAGGGGGACAGGGAACACTGAAGCTTTCTTT. It is translated as CAWRGTGNTEAFF.

V and J are TRBV7-8 and TRBJ1-2, with unresolved D. The CDR3 is 13 amino acids. Germline CDR1 is SGHVS and CDR2 is FQNEAQ. Trimming took off 2 bases at V and 4 bases at J, with 8 bases between the two ends. DNA of the CDR3: TGTGCCAGCAGCTTATACTCGCCCTATGGCTACACCTTC. Protein: CASSLYSPYGYTF. The whole variable domain, remainder taken from reference TRBV7-8 and TRBJ1-2, is GAGVSQSPRYKVAKRGQDVALRCDPISGHVSLFWYQQALGQGPEFLTYFQNEAQLDKSGLPSDRFFAERPEGSVSTLKIQRTQQEDSAVYLCASSLYSPYGYTFGSGTRLTVV.

The gene calls are TRBV7-8 and TRBJ1-5; 7 bases agree with TRBD1. J gave up 5 bases and V 5 bases, and 15 bases lay outside the gene matches. The V gene's germline CDR1 is SGHVS and CDR2 FQNEAQ. The CDR3 is 17 amino acids. CDR3 nucleotide sequence: TGTGCCAGCAGCCCCAGTCTTGGACAGGTAACTCATCAGCCCCAGCATTTT. Encoded protein: CASSPSLGQVTHQPQHF. The entire variable domain, with the rest obtained from reference TRBV7-8 and TRBJ1-5, is as follows: GAGVSQSPRYKVAKRGQDVALRCDPISGHVSLFWYQQALGQGPEFLTYFQNEAQLDKSGLPSDRFFAERPEGSVSTLKIQRTQQEDSAVYLCASSPSLGQVTHQPQHFGDGTRLSIL.

In this sample, this clone turned up a few times. The chain recombines TRBV30 with TRBJ1-3; D is ambiguous. The CDR3 is made up of 14 amino acids. Germline CDR1 reads GTSNPN; CDR2 reads SVGIG (reference sequence). The V end lost 4 bases, the J end lost 1 base, and 11 bases lay between the germline ends. The CDR3 nucleotides read TGTGCCTGGAAATCCGGACGGTCTGGAAACACCATATATTTT. Translating it yields CAWKSGRSGNTIYF.

J is TRBJ2-7 and V is TRBV6-2 or TRBV6-3; 11 nucleotides align to TRBD2. CDR1 and CDR2 (germline): MNHEY, SVGEGT. V trimming: 2 bases; J trimming: 4 bases; junction bases outside the gene matches: 4. CDR3 length: 15 amino acids. CDR3 region: CASSYRLAGGYEQYF. The CDR3 DNA reads TGTGCCAGCAGTTACAGGCTAGCGGGAGGTTACGAGCAGTACTTC.

This chain links TRBV6-1 with TRBJ2-3, with unresolved D. This CDR3 spans 14 amino acids. The germline gives CDR1 MNHNS, CDR2 SASEGT. V was shortened by 7 bases and J by 2 bases, with 13 bases between the two germline ends. Written as DNA, the CDR3 is TGTGCCAGCAACTCAAATTCCCCCACAGATACGCAGTATTTT. Translated, it gives CASNSNSPTDTQYF.

The genes are TRBV4-1 and TRBJ2-7; 8 positions agree with TRBD1. CDR1 and CDR2 from the germline V gene are MGHRA and YSYEKL. Unmatched junction bases numbered 10, after V lost 4 bases and J lost 5 bases. CDR3 size: 15 residues. CDR3 protein: CASSLGTGRRNEQYF. The CDR3 DNA reads as TGCGCCAGCAGCCTGGGGACAGGCAGGCGTAACGAGCAGTACTTC.

The chain has TRBV6-2 or TRBV6-3 and TRBJ1-5, with D tentatively TRBD1 (5 bases). This CDR3 spans 16 amino acids. Germline V gene data show CDR1 as MNHEY and CDR2 as SVGEGT. With 0 bases removed from V and 2 bases from J, the gap between germline ends came to 11 bases. In DNA, the CDR3 is TGTGCCAGCAGTTACTCCACCAGGGCGGGCAATCAGCCCCAGCATTTT. It codes for CASSYSTRAGNQPQHF.